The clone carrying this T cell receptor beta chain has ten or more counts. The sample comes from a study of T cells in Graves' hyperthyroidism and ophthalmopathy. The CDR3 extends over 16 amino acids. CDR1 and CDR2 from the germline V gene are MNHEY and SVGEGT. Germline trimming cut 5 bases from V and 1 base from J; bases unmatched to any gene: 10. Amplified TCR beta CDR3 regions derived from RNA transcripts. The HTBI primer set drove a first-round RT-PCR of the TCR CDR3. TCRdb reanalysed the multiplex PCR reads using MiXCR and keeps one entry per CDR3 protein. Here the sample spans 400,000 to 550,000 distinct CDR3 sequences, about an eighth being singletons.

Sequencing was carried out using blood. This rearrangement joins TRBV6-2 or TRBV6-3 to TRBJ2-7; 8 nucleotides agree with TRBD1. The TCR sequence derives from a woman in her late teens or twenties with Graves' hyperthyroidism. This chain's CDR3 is CASSATGTGLSYEQYF. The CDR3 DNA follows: TGTGCCAGCAGTGCCACCGGGACAGGACTTTCCTACGAGCAGTACTTC.